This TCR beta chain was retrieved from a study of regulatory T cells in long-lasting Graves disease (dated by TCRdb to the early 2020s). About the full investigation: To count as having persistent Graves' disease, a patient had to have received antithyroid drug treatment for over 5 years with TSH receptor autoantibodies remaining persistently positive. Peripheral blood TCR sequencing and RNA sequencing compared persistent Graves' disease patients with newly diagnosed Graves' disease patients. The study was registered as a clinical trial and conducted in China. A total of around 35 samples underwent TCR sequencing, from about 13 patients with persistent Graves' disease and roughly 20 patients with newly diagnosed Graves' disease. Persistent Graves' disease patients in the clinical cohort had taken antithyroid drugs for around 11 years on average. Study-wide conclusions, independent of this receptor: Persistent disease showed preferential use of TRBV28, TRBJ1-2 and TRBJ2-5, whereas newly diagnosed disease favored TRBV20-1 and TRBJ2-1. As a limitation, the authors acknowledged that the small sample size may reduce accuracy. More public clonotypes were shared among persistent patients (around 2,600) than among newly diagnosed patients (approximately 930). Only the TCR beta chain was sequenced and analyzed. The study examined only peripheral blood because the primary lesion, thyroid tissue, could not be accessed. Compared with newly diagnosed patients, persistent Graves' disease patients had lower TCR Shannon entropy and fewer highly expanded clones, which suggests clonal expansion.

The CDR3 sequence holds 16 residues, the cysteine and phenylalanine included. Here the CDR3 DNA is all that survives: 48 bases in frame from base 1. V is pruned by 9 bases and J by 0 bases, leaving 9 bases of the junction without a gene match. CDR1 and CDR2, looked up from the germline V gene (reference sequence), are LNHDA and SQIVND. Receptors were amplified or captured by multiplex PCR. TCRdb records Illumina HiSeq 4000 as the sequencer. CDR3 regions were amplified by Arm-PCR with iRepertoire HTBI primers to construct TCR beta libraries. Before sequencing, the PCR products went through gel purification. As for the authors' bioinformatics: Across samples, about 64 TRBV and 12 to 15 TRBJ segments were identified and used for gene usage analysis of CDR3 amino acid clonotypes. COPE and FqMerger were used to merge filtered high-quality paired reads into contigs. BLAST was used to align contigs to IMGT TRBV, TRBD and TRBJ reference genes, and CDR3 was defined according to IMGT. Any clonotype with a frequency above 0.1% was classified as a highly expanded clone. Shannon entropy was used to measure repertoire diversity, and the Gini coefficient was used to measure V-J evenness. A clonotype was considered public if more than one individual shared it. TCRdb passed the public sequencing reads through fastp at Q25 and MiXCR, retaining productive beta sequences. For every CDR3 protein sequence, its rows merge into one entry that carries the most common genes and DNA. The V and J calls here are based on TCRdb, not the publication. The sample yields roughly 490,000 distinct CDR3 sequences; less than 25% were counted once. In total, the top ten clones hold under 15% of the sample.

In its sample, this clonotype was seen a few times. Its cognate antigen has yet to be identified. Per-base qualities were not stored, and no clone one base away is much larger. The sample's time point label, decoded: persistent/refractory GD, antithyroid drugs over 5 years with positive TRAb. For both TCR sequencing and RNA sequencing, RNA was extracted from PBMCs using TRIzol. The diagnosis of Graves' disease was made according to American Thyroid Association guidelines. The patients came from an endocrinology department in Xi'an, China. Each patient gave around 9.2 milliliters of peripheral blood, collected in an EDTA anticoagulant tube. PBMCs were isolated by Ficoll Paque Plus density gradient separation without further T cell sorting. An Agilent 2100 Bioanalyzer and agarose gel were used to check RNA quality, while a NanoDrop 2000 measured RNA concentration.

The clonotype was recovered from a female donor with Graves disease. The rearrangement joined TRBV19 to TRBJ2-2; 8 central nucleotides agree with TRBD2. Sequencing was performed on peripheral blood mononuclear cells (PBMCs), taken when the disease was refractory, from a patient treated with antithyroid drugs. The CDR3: CASRAGASANTGELFF. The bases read TGTGCCAGCCGAGCGGGGGCCTCTGCGAACACCGGGGAGCTGTTTTTT.